A selection of T cell receptor beta chains follows, all from one sample in a study of graft-versus-host responses after intestinal transplantation. Their specific antigens are unknown. The method was immunoSEQ multiplex PCR; TCRdb's version includes in-frame clones alone and lacks a portion of them. The table records over 100,000 clones, 90% to 95% of them present only once. The sample here was unstimulated CD8+ T cells sorted from spleen or lymph node cells, taken before intestinal transplant. The receptors come from a human donor who received an intestinal transplant. CDR3s include the opening cysteine and the closing phenylalanine or tryptophan. Each record gives: J gene, D gene, V gene, clone size, CDR3 DNA, CDR3 protein. A D gene is named only where the DNA matches it firmly. Where a row states a size, it is once, few, many or the class of an expanded clone; other rows omit it.

TRBJ1-1	TRBD1	TRBV5-6	NA	TGTGCCAGCAGCGACCGTAGGGACAGGAACACTGAAGCTTTCTTT	CASSDRRDRNTEAFF
TRBJ1-2	NA	TRBV7-9	NA	TGTGCCAGCAGCTTAGCGGGCTTCGGACAGCTCGTAAGAGGCTACACCTTC	CASSLAGFGQLVRGYTF
TRBJ2-1	NA	TRBV4-1	NA	TGCGCCAGCAGCCAAGTCGGGACAAATGAGCAGTTCTTC	CASSQVGTNEQFF
TRBJ2-1	TRBD2	TRBV7-9	NA	TGTGCCAGCAGCTTAGGAATGGCGGGAGCTCGGTACAATGAGCAGTTCTTC	CASSLGMAGARYNEQFF
TRBJ1-1	NA	TRBV7-6	NA	TGTGCCAGCAGCTCAGTGGAGGGGTTTGGCACTGAAGCTTTCTTT	CASSSVEGFGTEAFF
TRBJ2-1	TRBD2	TRBV28	NA	TGTGCCAGCAGTCCTCTAGCGGCAGCCTACAATGAGCAGTTCTTC	CASSPLAAAYNEQFF
TRBJ1-2	TRBD1	TRBV28	NA	TGTGCCAGCAGTTTTGATGACAGGGGGCCAGGGGGCTACACCTTC	CASSFDDRGPGGYTF
TRBJ1-2	NA	TRBV11-3	NA	TGTGCCAGCAGCTTAGATCCACATGGCTACACCTTC	CASSLDPHGYTF
TRBJ2-5	NA	TRBV28	NA	TGTGCCAGCAGTCGATATGAGCCGAGAGGGGATCAAGAGACCCAGTACTTC	CASSRYEPRGDQETQYF
TRBJ2-7	TRBD1	TRBV28	NA	TGTGCCAGCAGTCCCCGACAGGGGGAACCCTACGAGCAGTACTTC	CASSPRQGEPYEQYF
TRBJ1-1	NA	TRBV7-9	NA	TGTGCCAGCAGCGTTGAAGCTGAAGCTTTCTTT	CASSVEAEAFF
TRBJ2-5	NA	TRBV6-1	NA	TGTGCCAGCACCCAAAGGCCAGGGGGGCAAGAGACCCAGCACTTC	CASTQRPGGQETQHF
TRBJ2-1	NA	TRBV2	NA	TGTGCCAGCAGTGATCTAGGACACATAGGGAATGAGCAGTTCTTC	CASSDLGHIGNEQFF
TRBJ1-2	NA	TRBV5-6	NA	TGTGCCAGCCTACGACAGATAGACGACGTTGTCTATGGCTACACCTTC	CASLRQIDDVVYGYTF
TRBJ2-7	NA	TRBV4-3	once	NA	CASSLHFGSYEQYF
TRBJ2-1	NA	TRBV4-1	NA	TGCGCCAGCAGCGTTAAGGGGGGCCACAGCCCCTACAATGAGCAGTTCTTC	CASSVKGGHSPYNEQFF
TRBJ2-1	NA	TRBV7-8	NA	TGTGCCAGCCATCCCTGGGTGGGCCAAAACAATGAGCAGTTCTTC	CASHPWVGQNNEQFF
TRBJ1-6	NA	TRBV19	once	TGTGCCAGTTCGGGACTATTGGTCTATAATTCACCCCTCCACTTT	CASSGLLVYNSPLHF
TRBJ2-7	TRBD1	TRBV9	NA	TGTGCCAGCAGCGGACAGGGGGCGATGTACGAGCAGTACTTC	CASSGQGAMYEQYF
TRBJ2-1	TRBD2	TRBV27	NA	TGTGCCAGCAGTTTATCACTAGCGGGACTATCTCGGCACAATGAGCAGTTCTTC	CASSLSLAGLSRHNEQFF
TRBJ1-1	NA	TRBV7-8	NA	TGTGCCAGCAGCTTAGGCTTGATAGGGCCGAACACTGAAGCTTTCTTT	CASSLGLIGPNTEAFF
TRBJ2-1	NA	TRBV27	NA	TGTGCCAGCATGGGGGGTCCCGGCGATGAGCAGTTCTTC	CASMGGPGDEQFF
TRBJ1-2	NA	TRBV18	NA	TGTGCCAGCTCACTCCGACGCGAGGGTAACTATGGCTACACCTTC	CASSLRREGNYGYTF
TRBJ1-1	TRBD1	TRBV19	NA	TGTGCCAGTAGTAGGGGACAGGGGAACACTGAAGCTTTCTTT	CASSRGQGNTEAFF
TRBJ2-1	NA	TRBV9	NA	TGTGCCAGCAGCCCCCTCGCGAATGAGCAGTTCTTC	CASSPLANEQFF
TRBJ2-7	TRBD1	TRBV5-1	NA	TGCGCCAGCAGCCAAAGACAGGGGTCTCCCTACGAGCAGTACTTC	CASSQRQGSPYEQYF
TRBJ1-2	TRBD1	TRBV28	NA	TGTGCCAGCAGTTCCGCCGGGACAGGGATCTACACCTTC	CASSSAGTGIYTF
TRBJ2-4	NA	TRBV4-2	NA	TGTGCCAGCAGCCAAGACAGGACAGCAAACATTCAGTACTTC	CASSQDRTANIQYF
TRBJ1-2	NA	TRBV7-9	NA	TGTGCCAGCAGCTTTCGGGGAGTTTTTATCGGCTACACCTTC	CASSFRGVFIGYTF
TRBJ1-2	TRBD1	TRBV25-1	NA	TGTGCCAGCAGTGGCCCGGGACAGGGGGCCGGCTATGGCTACACCTTC	CASSGPGQGAGYGYTF
TRBJ2-7	NA	TRBV11-2	NA	TGTGCCAGCAGCTCTCCGGACCTATCCCCCTACGAGCAGTACTTC	CASSSPDLSPYEQYF
TRBJ2-3	NA	TRBV9	NA	TGTGCCAGCAGCGTAGAGACTAGTCTGGGCACAGATACGCAGTATTTT	CASSVETSLGTDTQYF
TRBJ2-3	NA	TRBV6-6	NA	TGTGCCAGCAGTAGAACTATCACAGATACGCAGTATTTT	CASSRTITDTQYF
TRBJ2-7	TRBD1	TRBV11-2	NA	TGTGCCAGCAGCTTGGGGACAGTCTACGAGCAGTACTTC	CASSLGTVYEQYF
TRBJ2-7	NA	TRBV2	NA	TGTGCCAGCAGTGAGTACTCCTACGAGCAGTACTTC	CASSEYSYEQYF
TRBJ2-7	TRBD1	TRBV27	NA	TGTGCCAGCAGTTCCAGGACAGGGCGAAAGGAGCAGTACTTC	CASSSRTGRKEQYF
TRBJ2-1	TRBD2	TRBV11-2	once	TGTGCCAGCAGCTCTGGACGATTAGCGGGGAATGAGCAGTTCTTC	CASSSGRLAGNEQFF
TRBJ1-2	TRBD1	TRBV30	NA	TGTGCCTGGAATCACCGGGACAGGGGGCCCCCTCGCTACACCTTC	CAWNHRDRGPPRYTF
TRBJ2-2	NA	TRBV7-6	once	TGTGCCAGCAGCTTAGTACTACTAAGCACCGGGGAGCTGTTTTTT	CASSLVLLSTGELFF
TRBJ2-3	NA	TRBV27	NA	TGTGCCAGCAGTTTACGTCAGGAAGATACGCAGTATTTT	CASSLRQEDTQYF
TRBJ1-2	TRBD1	TRBV6-1	NA	TGTGCCAGCAGTGAAAACCAAGGGGGCGGTGGCTACACCTTC	CASSENQGGGGYTF